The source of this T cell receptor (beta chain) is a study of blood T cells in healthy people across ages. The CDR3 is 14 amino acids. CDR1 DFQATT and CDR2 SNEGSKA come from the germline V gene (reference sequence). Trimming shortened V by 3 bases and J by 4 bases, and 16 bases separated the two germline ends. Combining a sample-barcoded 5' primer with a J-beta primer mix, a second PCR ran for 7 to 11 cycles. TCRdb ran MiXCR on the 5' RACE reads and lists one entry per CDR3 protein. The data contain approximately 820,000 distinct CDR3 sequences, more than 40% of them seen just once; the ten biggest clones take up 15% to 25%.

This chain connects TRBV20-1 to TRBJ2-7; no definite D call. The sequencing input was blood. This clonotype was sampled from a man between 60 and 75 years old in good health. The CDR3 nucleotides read TGCAGTGCTAGGGTAGGGTGGAACCTATACGAGCAGTACTTC. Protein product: CSARVGWNLYEQYF.